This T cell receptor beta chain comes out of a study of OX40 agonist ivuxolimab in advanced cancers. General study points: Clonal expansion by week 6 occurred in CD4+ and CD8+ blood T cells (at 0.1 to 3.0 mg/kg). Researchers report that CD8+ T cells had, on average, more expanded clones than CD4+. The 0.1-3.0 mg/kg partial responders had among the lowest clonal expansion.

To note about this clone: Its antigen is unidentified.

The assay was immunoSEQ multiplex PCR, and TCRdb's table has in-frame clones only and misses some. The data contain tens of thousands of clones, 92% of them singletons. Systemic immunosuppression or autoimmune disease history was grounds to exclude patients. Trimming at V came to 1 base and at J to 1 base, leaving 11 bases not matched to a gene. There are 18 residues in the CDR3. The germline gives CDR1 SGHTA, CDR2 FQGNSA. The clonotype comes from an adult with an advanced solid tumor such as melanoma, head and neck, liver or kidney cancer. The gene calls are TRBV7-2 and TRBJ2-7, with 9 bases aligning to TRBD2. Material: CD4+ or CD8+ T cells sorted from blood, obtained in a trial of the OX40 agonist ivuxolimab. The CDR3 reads CASSLGKASGKGSYEQYV. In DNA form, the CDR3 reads TGTGCCAGCAGCTTAGGTAAGGCTAGCGGGAAGGGGTCCTACGAGCAGTACGTC.